This T cell receptor beta chain was profiled in a study of OX40 agonist ivuxolimab in advanced cancers. Study results and limitations: Both CD4+ and CD8+ T cell populations in blood had undergone clonal expansion by week 6 at 0.1 to 3.0 mg/kg.

Generated by immunoSEQ multiplex PCR, the TCRdb table keeps only in-frame clones and is missing some. The data contain about 130,000 clones, 93% of them seen just once; the ten biggest clones take up 1%. Of note for this clone: Its antigen is undetermined.

Any history of autoimmune disease or systemic immunosuppression disqualified patients. Looked up from germline, CDR1 is SGDLS and CDR2 is YYNGEE. CDR3 length equals 16 residues. V lost 0 bases and J lost 2, with 11 bases in between. The chain links TRBV9 to TRBJ2-2; D is possibly TRBD1 or TRBD2 (5 bases each). This material consisted of CD4+ or CD8+ T cells sorted from blood, taken in a trial of the OX40 agonist ivuxolimab. The TCR was taken from an adult with an advanced solid tumor such as melanoma, head and neck, liver or kidney cancer. CDR3 DNA sequence: TGTGCCAGCAGCGTAGCTGCCCGGGGCAACACCGGGGAGCTGTTTTTT. The encoded protein is CASSVAARGNTGELFF.